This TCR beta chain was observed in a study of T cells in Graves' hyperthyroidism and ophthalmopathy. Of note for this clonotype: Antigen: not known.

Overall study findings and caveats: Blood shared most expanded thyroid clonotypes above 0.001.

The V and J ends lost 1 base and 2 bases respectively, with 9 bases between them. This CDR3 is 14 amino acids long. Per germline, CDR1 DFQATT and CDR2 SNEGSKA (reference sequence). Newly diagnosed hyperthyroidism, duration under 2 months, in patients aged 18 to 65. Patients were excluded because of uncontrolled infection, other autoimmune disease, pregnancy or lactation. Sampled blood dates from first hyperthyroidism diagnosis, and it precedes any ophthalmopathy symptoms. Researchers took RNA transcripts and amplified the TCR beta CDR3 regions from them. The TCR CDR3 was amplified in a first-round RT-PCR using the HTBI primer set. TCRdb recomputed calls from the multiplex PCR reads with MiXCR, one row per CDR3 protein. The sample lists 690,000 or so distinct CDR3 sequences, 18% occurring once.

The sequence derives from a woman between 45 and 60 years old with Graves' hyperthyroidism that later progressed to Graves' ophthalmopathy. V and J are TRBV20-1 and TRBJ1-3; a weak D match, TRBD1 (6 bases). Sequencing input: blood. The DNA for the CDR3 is TGCAGTGCTAGAGCGGGGGCGCCTGGAAACACCATATATTTT. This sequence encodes CSARAGAPGNTIYF.